The 27 T cell receptor beta chains below all came from one sample that was sequenced in a study of cytomegalovirus exposure and HLA in healthy donors (dated by TCRdb to about 2017). Libraries were prepared through the immunoSEQ multiplex PCR assay. The multiplex PCR relied on a mix of 60 forward primers for TCR Vbeta segments and 13 reverse primers for TCR Jbeta segments. In its TCRdb copy, this immuneACCESS table keeps in-frame sequences only and misses some clones. Where compared with another copy, unresolved V genes explain less than half of these, and the others have no known cause. For this sample the table gives 60,000 to 70,000 clones, of which around 68% were detected only once. Together, the top ten hold 9.5% to 13% of the sample. The sample comprised PBMCs. Receptors were obtained from a woman aged 25 to 39 in good health and CMV-seronegative.

The CDR3 loop is CASSLALGQGRTGYTF. Written as DNA, the CDR3 is TGTGCCAGCAGCTTAGCTCTGGGACAGGGGAGGACTGGCTACACCTTC. The rearrangement links TRBV7-9 to TRBJ1-2, with 10 bases matching TRBD1. The CDR3 has 16 residues. Per the germline V gene, CDR1 is SEHNR and CDR2 is FQNEAQ (reference sequence). V dropped 0 bases and J dropped 7; count of bases not matched to a gene: 8.

The V gene is TRBV7-6, the J gene TRBJ2-3; tentatively, D is TRBD2 (6 bases). The germline CDR1 and CDR2 sequences are SGHVS and FNYEAQ. The CDR3 covers 19 residues. V lost 2 bases, J lost 0 bases, and 21 bases lay in between. CDR3 sequence (DNA): TGTGCCAGCAGCTTATTAATGTTGGCGGGGCGAGCTAGCACAGATACGCAGTATTTT. Amino acids: CASSLLMLAGRASTDTQYF.

The gene calls are TRBV5-1 and TRBJ2-3; TRBD2 matches at 14 bases. V lost 4 bases to trimming and J lost 7 bases; unmatched junction nucleotides: 8. CDR3 length equals 16 residues. CDR1 SGHRS and CDR2 YFSETQ come from the germline V gene. The CDR3 bases are TGCGCCAGCAGCGCGACTAGCGGGGGGGTACTGAATACGCAGTATTTT. Protein product: CASSATSGGVLNTQYF. The entire variable domain, with the rest obtained from reference TRBV5-1 and TRBJ2-3, is as follows: KAGVTQTPRYLIKTRGQQVTLSCSPISGHRSVSWYQQTPGQGLQFLFEYFSETQRNKGNFPGRFSGRQFSNSRSEMNVSTLELGDSALYLCASSATSGGVLNTQYFGPGTRLTVL.

The J gene is TRBJ1-5, the V gene TRBV27, with TRBD1 as a possible D gene (6 bases). V was clipped by 10 bases and J by 4 bases, with 17 bases between them. The CDR3 covers 14 residues. The germline V gene has CDR1 MNHEY and CDR2 SMNVEV (reference sequence). The CDR3 DNA follows: TGTGCCATTCGCCCAGGACAGTCTAATCAGCCCCAGCATTTT. Translated: CAIRPGQSNQPQHF.

This chain uses TRBV4-3 with TRBJ1-6, with D perhaps matching TRBD1 (5 bases). The V end lost 1 base, the J end lost 8 bases, and 6 bases lay between the germline ends. The CDR3 covers 13 residues. From germline, CDR1 is LGHNA and CDR2 YSLEER. The DNA of the CDR3 is TGCGCCAGCAGCCAAGCAGGGTATTCACCCCTCCACTTT. It is translated as CASSQAGYSPLHF.

In its sample, this clone was seen a few times. V and J are TRBV10-3 and TRBJ2-7; D may be TRBD1 (6 bases). Germline V CDR1 and CDR2: ENHRY, SYGVKD. V gave up 4 bases and J gave up 4 bases, with 14 bases separating them. There are 14 residues in the CDR3. CDR3 sequence: CAISAGHGMYEQYF. CDR3 bases: TGTGCCATCAGTGCGGGACATGGAATGTACGAGCAGTACTTC.

Remarks on this clone: Relative to the germline gene, one junction end is altered; a read error may explain this. The chain uses TRBV6-5 and TRBJ1-5; no reliable D call. Germline V gene lookup returns CDR1 MNHEY and CDR2 SVGAGI. The CDR3 has 15 residues. The DNA for the CDR3 is TGTGCCAGCAGTACATCTTCGTGGAGCACTCAGCCCCAGCATTTT. It specifies CASSTSSWSTQPQHF.

The V gene is TRBV9, the J gene TRBJ2-2, with a possible D match to TRBD2 (5 bases). The V gene's germline CDR1 is SGDLS and CDR2 YYNGEE. V was pared by 3 bases and J by 1 base, with 10 bases between. This CDR3 is built from 15 residues. CDR3 amino acids: CASSARRGNTGELFF. CDR3 nucleotide sequence: TGTGCCAGCAGCGCTAGACGGGGGAACACCGGGGAGCTGTTTTTT. Complete variable domain (other parts from reference TRBV9 and TRBJ2-2): DSGVTQTPKHLITATGQRVTLRCSPRSGDLSVYWYQQSLDQGLQFLIQYYNGEERAKGNILERFSAQQFPDLHSELNLSSLELGDSALYFCASSARRGNTGELFFGEGSRLTVL.

This clone turned up a few times. The chain is built from TRBV7-9 and TRBJ1-6, with D tentatively TRBD1 (6 bases). The CDR3 covers 16 residues. V gave up 1 base and J gave up 4 bases, with 11 bases separating them. Germline lookup yields CDR1 SEHNR and CDR2 FQNEAQ (reference sequence). In DNA form, the CDR3 reads TGTGCCAGCAGCTTAGGTGGCAGGGGATATAATTCACCCCTCCACTTT. It specifies CASSLGGRGYNSPLHF.

V and J are TRBV6-5 and TRBJ1-1; no clear D gene. This CDR3 has 14 residues. Per the germline V gene, CDR1 is MNHEY and CDR2 is SVGAGI. Trimming left V 2 bases short and J 1 base short, with 8 bases between. The DNA of the CDR3 is TGTGCCAGCAGTTACCATACAGCGAACACTGAAGCTTTCTTT. The encoded protein is CASSYHTANTEAFF.

A few counts support this clone. The V gene is TRBV2, the J gene TRBJ1-6; D perhaps matches TRBD1 (6 bases). With 3 bases removed from V and 6 bases from J, the gap between germline ends came to 9 bases. In germline, CDR1 is SNHLY, CDR2 FYNNEI. CDR3 length: 14 amino acids. CDR3 nucleotide sequence: TGTGCCAGCAGTGAGATCAGGGGTAATTCACCCCTCCACTTT. It encodes CASSEIRGNSPLHF.

V usage is TRBV30 and J usage is TRBJ1-4, with 9 bases lining up with TRBD1. CDR1 is GTSNPN and CDR2 is SVGIG in the germline V gene (reference sequence). There are 15 residues in the CDR3. V was clipped by 8 bases and J by 4 bases; unmatched bases: 11. The CDR3 region is CAESTGGGLNEKLFF. In nucleotides, the CDR3 is TGTGCCGAGTCAACAGGGGGCGGACTTAATGAAAAACTGTTTTTT.

About this clone: Germline is not matched at one junction end, which may reflect a read error. CDR3 region: CASRAIGSGSTEAQYF. The CDR3 DNA reads as TGTGCCAGCAGGGCAATAGGGTCGGGGTCCACAGAGGCCCAGTACTTC. V usage is TRBV25-1 and J usage is TRBJ2-5, with D perhaps TRBD2 (5 bases). Germline CDR1 is MGHDK and CDR2 is SYGVNS. The CDR3 loop spans 16 amino acids.

The CDR3 DNA follows: TGTGCCAGCAGCCGACTGGCCTCCTACGAGCAGTACTTC. Amino acid sequence: CASSRLASYEQYF. The gene calls are TRBV25-1 and TRBJ2-7; no clear D gene. V was clipped by 6 bases and J by 0 bases, with 9 bases between them. The CDR3 runs 13 residues. Germline V gene data show CDR1 as MGHDK and CDR2 as SYGVNS.

The rearrangement uses TRBV10-3 and TRBJ1-1, with 12 bases matching TRBD1. The CDR3 loop spans 15 amino acids. V gave up 3 bases and J gave up 5 bases; unmatched junction bases: 4. CDR1 and CDR2 (germline): ENHRY, SYGVKD. The CDR3 bases are TGTGCCATCAGTGATTTGGGACAGGGGGCGACTGAAGCTTTCTTT. It yields the protein CAISDLGQGATEAFF.

The chain joins TRBV29-1 to TRBJ2-7; D is possibly TRBD2 (6 bases). Germline loops: CDR1 SQVTM, CDR2 ANQGSEA. Trimming took 4 bases from V and 5 from J, leaving 9 bases between them. This CDR3 comprises 11 residues. The CDR3 sequence is CSVGPGDEQYF. The CDR3 DNA is TGCAGCGTTGGTCCGGGGGACGAGCAGTACTTC.

This chain uses TRBV30 with TRBJ2-3; the match to TRBD2 covers 8 bases. Looked up from germline, CDR1 is GTSNPN and CDR2 is SVGIG (reference sequence). V lost 3 bases to trimming and J lost 12 bases; unmatched junction nucleotides: 14. The CDR3 loop spans 14 amino acids. CDR3 residues: CAWRSAGETHLQYF. Here the CDR3 DNA reads TGTGCCTGGAGATCAGCGGGGGAGACTCACCTACAGTATTTT.

The chain links TRBV4-1 to TRBJ1-6, with 8 bases matching TRBD1. V shed 0 bases and J 13 bases; nucleotides not matched to a gene: 8. CDR3 length equals 15 residues. CDR1 is MGHRA and CDR2 is YSYEKL in the germline V gene. CDR3 region: CASSQDWTGLGPLHF. The DNA of the CDR3 is TGCGCCAGCAGCCAAGACTGGACAGGGTTGGGGCCCCTCCACTTT.

This clone was observed a handful of times. The chain combines TRBV5-5 with TRBJ1-1; 7 nucleotides align to TRBD1. This CDR3 spans 14 amino acids. Looked up from germline, CDR1 is SGHKS and CDR2 is YYEKEE (reference sequence). Trimming at V came to 3 bases and at J to 4 bases, leaving 6 bases not matched to a gene. The CDR3 region has the DNA TGTGCCAGCAGCTCGACAGGGTATAGCACTGAAGCTTTCTTT. This gives the protein CASSSTGYSTEAFF.

The rearrangement links TRBV27 to TRBJ2-5, with TRBD1 matching 8 bases. V shed 3 bases and J 6 bases; nucleotides not matched to a gene: 9. There are 15 residues in the CDR3. In germline, CDR1 is MNHEY, CDR2 SMNVEV (reference sequence). The CDR3 reads CASSLTQGAGKTQYF. In nucleotides, the CDR3 is TGTGCCAGCAGTTTGACCCAGGGGGCTGGGAAGACCCAGTACTTC.

The V and J genes are TRBV30 and TRBJ1-4; 10 bases are shared with TRBD1. V was clipped by 3 bases and J by 8 bases; unmatched bases: 9. Germline V gives CDR1 GTSNPN, CDR2 SVGIG (reference sequence). The CDR3 has 15 amino acids. CDR3 protein: CAWRLGGTGVEKLFF. Written as DNA, the CDR3 is TGTGCCTGGAGGCTGGGGGGGACAGGGGTGGAAAAACTGTTTTTT.

The genes are TRBV9 and TRBJ2-5, with D possibly matching TRBD2 (6 bases). Trimming cost V 2 bases and J 1 base, with 9 bases left between them. CDR1 is SGDLS, CDR2 YYNGEE, per germline. The CDR3 loop spans 14 amino acids. The CDR3 coding sequence is TGTGCCAGCAGCGTTGGCGGGGCCCAAGAGACCCAGTACTTC. Amino acids: CASSVGGAQETQYF.

The chain carries TRBV6-4 and TRBJ2-6; D might be TRBD1 (5 bases). Trimming left V 3 bases short and J 0 bases short, with 6 bases between. The CDR3 runs 15 residues. Germline CDR1 MRHNA, CDR2 SNTAGT. CDR3 sequence: CASSEQASGANVLTF. CDR3 nucleotide sequence: TGTGCCAGCAGTGAACAGGCCTCTGGGGCCAACGTCCTGACTTTC.

V gene TRBV10-3 combines with J gene TRBJ2-5; D perhaps matches TRBD1 (6 bases). This CDR3 spans 13 amino acids. Germline CDR1 and CDR2: ENHRY and SYGVKD. With 4 bases removed from V and 5 bases from J, the gap between germline ends came to 11 bases. The DNA for the CDR3 is TGTGCCATCAGTGGGCAGGGGCTGGAGACCCAGTACTTC. Translation: CAISGQGLETQYF.

This clone has a handful of counts. The chain has TRBV2 and TRBJ1-3; 7 positions match TRBD1. CDR1 and CDR2 (germline): SNHLY, FYNNEI. The CDR3 runs 16 residues. The J segment lost 4 bases and the V segment lost 6 bases, leaving 12 bases of the junction unmatched. CDR3 residues: CASRAQAGGFGNTIYF. CDR3 nucleotides: TGTGCCAGCAGGGCCCAGGCAGGGGGTTTCGGAAACACCATATATTTT. Complete variable domain (other parts from reference TRBV2 and TRBJ1-3): EPEVTQTPSHQVTQMGQEVILRCVPISNHLYFYWYRQILGQKVEFLVSFYNNEISEKSEIFDDQFSVERPDGSNFTLKIRSTKLEDSAMYFCASRAQAGGFGNTIYFGEGSWLTVV.

The V gene is TRBV6-5, the J gene TRBJ2-7; 7 nucleotides align to TRBD2. CDR3 size: 13 residues. The J segment lost 5 bases and the V segment lost 7 bases, leaving 8 bases of the junction unmatched. The V gene's germline CDR1 is MNHEY and CDR2 SVGAGI. This chain's CDR3 is CASTRRGRDEQYF. The CDR3 DNA is TGTGCCAGCACCAGGAGAGGGAGGGACGAGCAGTACTTC.

By frequency in the sample, this clone is medium-sized. The CDR3 is CASSPDTGDIRNYGYTF. CDR3 in DNA: TGCGCCAGCAGCCCCGATACTGGGGACATTAGAAACTATGGCTACACCTTC. V is TRBV4-1 and J is TRBJ1-2; a weak D match, TRBD1 (6 bases). The V end lost 4 bases, the J end lost 2 bases, and 20 bases lay between the germline ends. The CDR3 extends over 17 amino acids. Germline V gene data show CDR1 as MGHRA and CDR2 as YSYEKL.